The clone carrying this T cell receptor (beta chain) has just one count. The antigen remains undetermined. In the PCR, 60 Vbeta and 13 Jbeta primers were used. Profiled with immunoSEQ multiplex PCR; TCRdb holds only in-frame clones, not every one. The sample lists approximately 100,000 clones; 60% to 75% were seen once. The sample originates from a study of cytomegalovirus exposure and HLA in healthy donors. Study-wide results and caveats: Later, an analysis showed that TCR beta chains associated with HLA were more clonally expanded than others that were equally common.

This CDR3 comprises 14 residues. The J segment lost 9 bases and the V segment lost 0 bases, leaving 1 base of the junction unmatched. CDR1 and CDR2 (germline): SGDLS, YYNGEE. The rearrangement joins TRBV9 to TRBJ1-6, with 9 positions matching TRBD1. The clonotype originates from a man between 60 and 70 years old in good health and CMV-seronegative. The sequenced material came from PBMCs. CDR3 sequence reads: CASSVGQGVSPLHF. Written as DNA, the CDR3 is TGTGCCAGCAGCGTAGGACAGGGGGTTTCACCCCTCCACTTT.